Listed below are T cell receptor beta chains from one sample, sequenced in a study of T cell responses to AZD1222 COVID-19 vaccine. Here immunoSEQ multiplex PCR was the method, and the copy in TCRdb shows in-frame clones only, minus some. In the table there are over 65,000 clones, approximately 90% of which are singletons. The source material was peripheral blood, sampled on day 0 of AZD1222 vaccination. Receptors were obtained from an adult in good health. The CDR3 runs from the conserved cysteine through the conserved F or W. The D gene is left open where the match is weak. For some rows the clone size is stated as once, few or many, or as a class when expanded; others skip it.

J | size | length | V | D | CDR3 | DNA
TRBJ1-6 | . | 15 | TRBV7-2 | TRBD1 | CASSLVTGAHSPLHF | TGTGCCAGCAGCTTAGTCACAGGGGCGCATTCACCCCTCCACTTT
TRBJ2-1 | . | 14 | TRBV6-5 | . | CASSYQGTNNEQFF | TGTGCCAGCAGTTACCAGGGCACCAACAATGAGCAGTTCTTC
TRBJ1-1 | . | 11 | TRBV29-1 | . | CSVEGGQEAFF | TGCAGCGTTGAAGGGGGGCAAGAAGCTTTCTTT
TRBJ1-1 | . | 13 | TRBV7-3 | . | CASSLRGNTEAFF | TGTGCCAGCAGCCTCAGAGGGAACACTGAAGCTTTCTTT
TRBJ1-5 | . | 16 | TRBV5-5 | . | CASSLTQVGNYQPQHF | TGTGCCAGCAGCTTGACACAGGTGGGGAATTATCAGCCCCAGCATTTT
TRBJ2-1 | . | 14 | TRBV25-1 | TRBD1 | CASKGQGSYNEQFF | TGTGCCAGCAAGGGACAGGGTTCCTACAATGAGCAGTTCTTC
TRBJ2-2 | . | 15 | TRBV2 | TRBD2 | CASRVGLAGTGELFF | TGTGCCAGCAGAGTGGGACTAGCGGGAACCGGGGAGCTGTTTTTT
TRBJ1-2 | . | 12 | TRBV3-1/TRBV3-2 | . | CASSHPGYGYTF | TGTGCCAGCAGCCATCCGGGCTATGGCTACACCTTC
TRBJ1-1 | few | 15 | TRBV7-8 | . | CASSLGGALNTEAFF | TGTGCCAGCAGCTTAGGGGGGGCACTGAACACTGAAGCTTTCTTT
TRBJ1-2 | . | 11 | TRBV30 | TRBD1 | CAWSEDRASTF | TGTGCCTGGAGTGAAGACAGGGCGAGCACCTTC
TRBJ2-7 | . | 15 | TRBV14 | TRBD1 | CASSLHSGTVYAQYF | TGTGCCAGCAGCTTGCACTCCGGGACAGTGTACGCGCAGTACTTC
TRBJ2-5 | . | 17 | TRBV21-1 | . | CASSKRSVAGAGETQYF | TGTGCCAGCAGCAAAAGGTCGGTAGCGGGGGCTGGCGAGACCCAGTACTTC
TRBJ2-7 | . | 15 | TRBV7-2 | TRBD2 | CASRETLAGFYEQYF | TGTGCCAGCAGGGAGACCCTAGCGGGGTTCTACGAGCAGTACTTC
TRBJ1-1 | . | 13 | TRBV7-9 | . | CASRQDENTEAFF | TGTGCCTCACGACAGGACGAGAACACTGAAGCTTTCTTT
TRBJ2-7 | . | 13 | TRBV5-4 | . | CASSGGHPYEQYF | TGTGCCAGCAGCGGGGGACACCCCTACGAGCAGTACTTC
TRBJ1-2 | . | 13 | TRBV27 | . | CASSLLPVYGYTF | TGTGCCAGCAGTTTATTGCCAGTCTATGGCTACACCTTC
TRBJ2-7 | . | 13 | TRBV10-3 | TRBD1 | CAIRRGTGAYEYF | TGTGCCATCAGGCGGGGGACAGGGGCCTACGAGTACTTC
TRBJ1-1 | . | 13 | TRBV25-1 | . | CASSVGRNTEAFF | TGTGCCAGCAGTGTAGGACGGAACACTGAAGCTTTCTTT